The sequence of this TCR beta chain was determined in a study of cytomegalovirus exposure and HLA in healthy donors (dated by TCRdb to 2016 to 2017). With regard to the full study: In an earlier analysis of roughly 590 of the donors, 250 to 350 Gb of sequence data and 120 million or so unique TCR beta sequences from about 179 million T cells were reported. Every discovery cohort repertoire had been produced on one sequencing platform. Typing coverage varied by locus: roughly 629-630 donors for A, B, C, DRB1 and DQB1; some 520 for DQA1; approximately 610 for DPA1; around 490 for DPB1. A separate validation cohort of about 110 different subjects was used in addition to the roughly 720-subject first cohort. In a later analysis, previously published TCR beta repertoires from 666 donors were re-analyzed and high-resolution HLA genotyping was added so that TCR occurrence patterns could be studied. High-throughput TCR immunosequencing, statistical association of individual TCRs with disease status, and machine learning were combined to predict cytomegalovirus infection status. Class I and class II HLA loci were covered by the typing at four-digit resolution. Genome-wide SNP genotypes for about three fifths of the roughly 700 donors were used in a later genetic analysis, which treated that subset as a discovery cohort. Rather than using new phenotypic data, the later analysis identified candidate immune exposures from TCR beta sequences and from how often those sequences occurred across donors. An earlier analysis of more than 450 of the donors used high-throughput TCR beta sequencing to judge whether each TCR beta V gene segment behaved as functional or pseudogenic. The study aimed to test whether cataloging public T cell receptors could reveal signatures of past pathogen exposure. Among under 450 genotyped donors of the cohort, an average of around 240,000 unique TCR beta nucleotide sequences were sequenced per donor, around 20% of them non-productive. Donor age, sex, ethnicity and CMV serostatus were compiled alongside the repertoire data. The study profiled the T cell repertoires of 550 to 700 subjects by immunosequencing and related them to cytomegalovirus serostatus. The genetic ancestry cluster associated with self-reported Caucasian donors included around 76% of the approximately 410 genotyped donors. Several DR-DQ haplotypes were treated as single units for association and clustering because of strong linkage in the cohort. Approximately 300 gigabases of sequencing data and approximately 84 million unique TCR sequences were included in an early release covering about 700 HLA-typed donors.

Library prep was done by the immunoSEQ multiplex PCR assay. For the multiplex PCR, a mixture combining 60 forward primers for TCR Vbeta segments and 13 reverse primers for TCR Jbeta segments was used. The CDR3 region of rearranged TCR beta genes was amplified from genomic DNA by a multiplex PCR assay. The Illumina HiSeq System was used to sequence the amplified TCR beta libraries as 87-base-pair reads. The authors' analysis ran thus. Across the 670 or so repertoires, a later analysis counted 78 million or so unique TCR beta chains, around 10 million of which were shared by at least two donors. Raw reads were error-corrected and collapsed into unique sequences with a nearest-neighbor algorithm that merged closely related sequences to remove PCR and sequencing errors. CDR3 sequences were aligned to IMGT reference sequences to assign V, D and J gene segments. Each retained sequence needed at least a six-nucleotide match to both a V gene segment and a J gene segment. A rearrangement counted as productive if the CDR3 had no stop codons and remained in frame with V and J, and every other rearrangement counted as non-productive. CDR3 was defined by IMGT convention, running from the second conserved V-encoded cysteine to the conserved J-encoded phenylalanine. The earlier analysis of approximately 590 of the donors excluded any sequence lacking an unambiguous match to a single V gene segment. An earlier analysis of some 610 of the donors called V segments functional above 56.7% productive rearrangements and segregating when the between-donor standard deviation exceeded 5%. To diagnose cytomegalovirus status from the catalog of TCR beta chain sequences, a statistical classification framework was built. In a later analysis, TCR nucleotide sequences were compared against IMGT/GENE-DB human TR gene sequences so that V and J genes could be assigned. Using the TCRdist pipeline, a later analysis assigned CDR3 sequences along with most-parsimonious VDJ recombination scenarios. In a later analysis, each TCR beta chain was defined by its CDR3 amino acid sequence together with its V-gene family, and reads without a unique V-gene family were excluded. To address suspected cross-contamination and a sequencing artifact, a later analysis removed roughly 640 highly shared, low-generation-probability nucleotide sequences. In a later analysis, a clonal expansion index for each public chain was calculated from normalized within-repertoire ranks of inferred template counts. A later analysis computed generation probabilities with a VDJ recombination model fitted to out-of-frame rearrangements, and checked the results against IGoR. A later analysis scored TCR-TCR, TCR-HLA and TCR-CMV co-occurrence with hypergeometric tests, applying a repertoire-size bias correction to TCR pairs. In a later analysis, false discovery rates were estimated by permuting HLA or CMV assignments 20 times. In a later analysis, co-occurring TCRs were grouped using DBSCAN, and TCRdist sequence similarity was added for clustering within HLA-allele-positive subsets. For co-occurrence clustering, repertoires with fewer than 30,000 or more than 120,000 public chains were excluded, along with four or five repertoires with anomalous nucleotide sharing. The table comes from immuneACCESS by way of TCRdb, which keeps in-frame sequences with V and J called. Part of the clones is missing from these tables; in studies checked, under half for an unresolved V gene and the rest for unknown reasons. V and J calls and clone size are copied from that table; D and trimming were computed from the DNA. This sample comprises some 65,000 clones, less than 65% of them detected only once. 2.8% of the sample belongs to the ten largest clones.

In total, approximately 610 healthy bone marrow donors made up the cohort. All cohort members were sampled while nominally healthy, although unrecorded immune exposures were likely present. The donor was CMV seronegative and was included in the group of 352 seronegative cohort members. Every donor gave a peripheral blood sample, and the peripheral blood mononuclear cells from that sample were used for TCR beta sequencing. The Qiagen DNeasy Blood Extraction Kit was used to extract genomic DNA from the blood cell samples. What the research found in general, with its limitations: Cytomegalovirus status was reported to be diagnosed by the classifier with high specificity and sensitivity in both the original and validation cohorts. Roughly 17 rarely observed V segments, including chromosome 9 orphons, were excluded from the earlier analysis of approximately 500 of the donors because counts were too low. For the cohort, immune exposure information was limited to CMV serostatus. The authors suggested that the approach could potentially be extended to other disease states and immunological phenotypes. According to a later analysis, parvovirus B19, influenza, CMV and Epstein-Barr virus appeared linked to several top co-occurrence clusters. Because some donors lacked HLA typing at each locus, the association tests relied only on the typed subset. Specific HLA alleles were associated with roughly 16,000 TCR beta sequences at a false discovery rate of 0.05 in a later analysis. In a later analysis, HLA-associated TCR beta chains were found to be more clonally expanded and to have lower generation probabilities than equally common non-associated chains. A later genetic analysis associated a missense DCLRE1C variant with V-gene and J-gene trimming of TCR beta chains, and an independent cohort replicated the association. When HLA alleles, especially DR and DQ, strongly co-occurred, attributing TCR associations to individual alleles was difficult. A few of the identified cytomegalovirus-associated TCR beta chains were confirmed in vitro to be specific for cytomegalovirus antigens. In a later genetic analysis, fewer N-insertions in productive TCRs were reported among donors in an Asian-associated ancestry cluster than the 666-donor mean. While some public TCRs were present in many individuals, most TCR sequences turned up only very rarely across donors. The cohort was sequenced for TCR beta chains only, and without alpha or paired-chain data the features that could be detected were limited. The study listed 170 or so TCR beta chains as associated with cytomegalovirus. Because the 87-base-pair reads could not distinguish some IMGT-functional V segments, including TRBV6-2 and TRBV6-3, those segments were excluded. A group of highly shared sequence variants was considered likely to be a technical artifact of the sequencing pipeline. In a later analysis, most CMV-associated TCR beta chains were found to appear HLA-restricted, with HLA associations seemingly driven largely by CMV exposure. Presence/absence analyses assumed roughly uniform sequencing depth across donors, an assumption that may not hold. Correlated functional status among segregating V segments might be attributable to linkage disequilibrium, but an unknown experimental factor could not be ruled out. A further reported finding was that TCR beta sequences accurately predicted the HLA-A and HLA-B alleles for most subjects in the first cohort. In an earlier analysis of about 540 of the donors, most TCR beta V segments were observed in productive rearrangements about 87% or about 30% of the time, broadly matching IMGT annotations. According to a later analysis, TCR association rates differed among HLA loci, with DRB1 alleles showing the most associated TCRs and HLA-C alleles showing the fewest.

After removal of 5 bases from V and 4 bases from J, the junction retains 8 bases not matched to a gene. CDR1 and CDR2 are read off the germline V gene as SGHAT and FQNNGV. The cysteine opens and the phenylalanine closes a CDR3 of 16 amino acids. The DNA shown is the 48-base CDR3, in frame from base 1. About this clone itself: Its binding antigen is unknown. The input lacks base qualities; no much larger clone sits a single base away.

Sequenced material: PBMCs. The rearrangement joined TRBV11-2 to TRBJ2-5; 12 nucleotides in the junction match TRBD2. The clonotype comes from a man aged 25-45 years in good health and CMV-seronegative. DNA sequence: TGTGCCAGCAGCCCGTCTAGCGGGGGGGCAGGAGAGACCCAGTACTTC. It translates to CASSPSSGGAGETQYF.